The source of this T cell receptor beta chain is a study of OX40 agonist ivuxolimab in advanced cancers. With regard to this clone: Its antigen remains unknown.

The CDR3 runs to 16 residues. Germline CDR1 MNHNY, CDR2 SVGAGI (reference sequence). The J segment lost 2 bases and the V segment lost 2 bases, leaving 7 bases of the junction unmatched. Study-level points and caveats: In general, CD8+ T cells held more expanded clones than CD4+ did, on average. Partial responders at 0.1-3.0 mg/kg had among the lowest clonal expansion. Researchers did not establish what antigens the expanded peripheral T cells target.

Generated by immunoSEQ multiplex PCR, the TCRdb table keeps only in-frame clones and is missing some. The table includes fewer than 100,000 clones, roughly 90% detected once. The origin of this receptor is an adult with an advanced solid tumor such as melanoma, head and neck, liver or kidney cancer. The V and J genes are TRBV6-6 and TRBJ2-5, with 8 bases fitting TRBD1. The starting material was CD4+ or CD8+ T cells sorted from blood, obtained in a trial of the OX40 agonist ivuxolimab. The CDR3 DNA is TGTGCCAGCAGTTACAGGGCAGGGGGCCTACAAGAGACCCAGTACTTC. Translation: CASSYRAGGLQETQYF.